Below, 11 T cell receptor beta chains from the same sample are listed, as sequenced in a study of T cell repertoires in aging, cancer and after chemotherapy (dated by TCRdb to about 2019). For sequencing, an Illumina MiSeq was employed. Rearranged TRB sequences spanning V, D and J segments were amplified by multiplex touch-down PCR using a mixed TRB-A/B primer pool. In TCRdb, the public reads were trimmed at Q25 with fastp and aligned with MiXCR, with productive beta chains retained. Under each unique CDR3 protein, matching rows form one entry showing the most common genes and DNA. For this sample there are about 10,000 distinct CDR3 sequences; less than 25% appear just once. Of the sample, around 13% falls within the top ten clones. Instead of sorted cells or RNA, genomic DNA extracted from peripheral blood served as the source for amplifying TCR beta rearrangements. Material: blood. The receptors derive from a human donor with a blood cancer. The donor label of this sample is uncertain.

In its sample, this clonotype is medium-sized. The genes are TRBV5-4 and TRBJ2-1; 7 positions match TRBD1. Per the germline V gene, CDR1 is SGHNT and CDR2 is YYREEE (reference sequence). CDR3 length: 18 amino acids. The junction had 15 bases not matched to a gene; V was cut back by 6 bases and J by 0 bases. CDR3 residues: CASKTQQGTSSSYNEQFF. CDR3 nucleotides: TGTGCCAGCAAAACCCAACAGGGGACATCGAGCTCCTACAATGAGCAGTTCTTC.

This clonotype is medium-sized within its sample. CDR3 sequence (DNA): TGTGCCAGCAGTTTTACCGGACTAGCGGGCACCGGGGAGCTGTTTTTT. As protein: CASSFTGLAGTGELFF. The chain couples TRBV27 to TRBJ2-2; 11 bases are a match to TRBD2. Germline V gene lookup returns CDR1 MNHEY and CDR2 SMNVEV (reference sequence). The V and J ends lost 3 bases and 4 bases, in that order; junction bases with no gene match: 4. This CDR3 is built from 16 residues.

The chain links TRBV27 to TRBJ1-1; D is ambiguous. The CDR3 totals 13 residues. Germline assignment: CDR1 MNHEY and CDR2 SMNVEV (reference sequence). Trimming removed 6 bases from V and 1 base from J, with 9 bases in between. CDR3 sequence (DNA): TGTGCCAGCAGACTAGTCCCGAACACTGAAGCTTTCTTT. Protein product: CASRLVPNTEAFF.

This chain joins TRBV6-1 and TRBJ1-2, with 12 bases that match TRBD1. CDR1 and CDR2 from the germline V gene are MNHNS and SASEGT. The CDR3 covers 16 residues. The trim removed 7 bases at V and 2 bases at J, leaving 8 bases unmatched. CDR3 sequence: CASIRGQGAGNYGYTF. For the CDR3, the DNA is TGTGCCAGCATTAGGGGACAGGGGGCTGGAAACTATGGCTACACCTTC.

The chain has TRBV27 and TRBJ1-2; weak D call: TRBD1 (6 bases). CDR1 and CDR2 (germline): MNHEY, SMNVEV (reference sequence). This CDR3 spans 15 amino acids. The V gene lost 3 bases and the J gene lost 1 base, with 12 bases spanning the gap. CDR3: CASSFPQGFNYGYTF. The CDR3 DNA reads TGTGCCAGCAGTTTTCCGCAGGGGTTTAACTATGGCTACACCTTC.

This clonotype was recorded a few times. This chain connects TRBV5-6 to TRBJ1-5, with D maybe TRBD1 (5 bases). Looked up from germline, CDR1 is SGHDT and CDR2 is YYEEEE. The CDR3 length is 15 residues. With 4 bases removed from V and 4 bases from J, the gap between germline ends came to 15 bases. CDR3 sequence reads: CASSIGTQGNQPQHF. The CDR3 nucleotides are TGTGCCAGCAGCATCGGAACGCAGGGTAATCAGCCCCAGCATTTT. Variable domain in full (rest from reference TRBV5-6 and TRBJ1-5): DAGVTQSPTHLIKTRGQQVTLRCSPKSGHDTVSWYQQALGQGPQFIFQYYEEEERQRGNFPDRFSGHQFPNYSSELNVNALLLGDSALYLCASSIGTQGNQPQHFGDGTRLSIL.

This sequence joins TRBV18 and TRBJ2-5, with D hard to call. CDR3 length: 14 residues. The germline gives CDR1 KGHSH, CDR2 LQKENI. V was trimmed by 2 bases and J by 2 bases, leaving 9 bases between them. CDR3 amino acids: CASSPRAAQETQYF. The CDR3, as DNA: TGTGCCAGCTCACCAAGGGCAGCTCAAGAGACCCAGTACTTC.

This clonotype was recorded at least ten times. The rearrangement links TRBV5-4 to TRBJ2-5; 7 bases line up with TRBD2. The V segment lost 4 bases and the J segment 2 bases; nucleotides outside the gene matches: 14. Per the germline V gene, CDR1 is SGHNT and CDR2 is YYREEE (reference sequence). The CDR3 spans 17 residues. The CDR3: CASSPRWGGGGQETQYF. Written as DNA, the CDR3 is TGTGCCAGCAGCCCGAGGTGGGGGGGTGGCGGTCAAGAGACCCAGTACTTC.

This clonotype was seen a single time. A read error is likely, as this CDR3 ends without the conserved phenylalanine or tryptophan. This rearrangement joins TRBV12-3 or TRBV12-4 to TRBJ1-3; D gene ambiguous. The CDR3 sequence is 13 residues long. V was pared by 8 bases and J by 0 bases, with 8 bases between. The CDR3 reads CASGRSSGNTIYL. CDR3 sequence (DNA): TGTGCCAGCGGACGTAGCTCTGGAAACACCATATATCTT.

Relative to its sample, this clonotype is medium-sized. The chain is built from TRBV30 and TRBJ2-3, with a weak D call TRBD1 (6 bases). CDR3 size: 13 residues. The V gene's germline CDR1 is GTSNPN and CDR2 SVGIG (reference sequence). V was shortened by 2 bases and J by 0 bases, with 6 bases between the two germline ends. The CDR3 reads CAWSQGSTDTQYF. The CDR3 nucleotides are TGTGCCTGGAGTCAGGGGAGCACAGATACGCAGTATTTT.

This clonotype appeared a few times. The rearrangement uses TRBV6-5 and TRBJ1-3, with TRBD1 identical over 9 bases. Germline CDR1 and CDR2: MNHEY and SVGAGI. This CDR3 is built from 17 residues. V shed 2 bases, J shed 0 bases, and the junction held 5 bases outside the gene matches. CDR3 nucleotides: TGTGCCAGCAGTTACGTAGGGACAGGGCCCTCTGGAAACACCATATATTTT. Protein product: CASSYVGTGPSGNTIYF.